Shown below are 3 T cell receptor beta chains from a single sample sequenced in a study of T-cell reconstitution after alpha-beta-depleted transplantation in children. As it was prepared, the TCRbeta library received unique molecular identifiers. TCRdb recomputed calls from the PCR reads with MiXCR, one row per CDR3 protein. The table includes fewer than 550,000 distinct CDR3 sequences, around 10% detected once. This sample comprised PBMCs, mostly from graft donor cells, obtained 180 days after TCRalphabeta/CD19-depleted stem cell transplant. These receptors all come from a female patient between 2 and 15 years old who had a stem cell transplant for aplastic anemia, so the T cells may come from the graft donor.

This clonotype has a handful of counts. This sequence joins TRBV12-3 or TRBV12-4 and TRBJ1-1; D remains ambiguous. CDR3 length: 11 residues. The V end lost 4 bases, the J end lost 10 bases, and 10 bases lay between the germline ends. The CDR3 region is CASSSFRGAFF. In DNA form, the CDR3 reads TGTGCCAGCAGTTCCTTTCGGGGAGCTTTCTTT.

The rearrangement joins TRBV20-1 to TRBJ2-5; tentatively, D is TRBD1 (5 bases). The CDR3 contains 14 residues. Germline assignment: CDR1 DFQATT and CDR2 SNEGSKA (reference sequence). V was cut by 3 bases and J by 4 bases, with 15 bases left in between. The CDR3 reads CSARGWGHLETQYF. In nucleotides, the CDR3 is TGCAGTGCTAGGGGATGGGGCCACTTAGAGACCCAGTACTTC.

The chain is built from TRBV5-1 and TRBJ2-7, with 8 bases fitting TRBD1. The CDR3 is 18 amino acids. CDR1 is SGHRS and CDR2 is YFSETQ in the germline V gene. Trimming removed 4 bases from V and 1 base from J; junction bases left unmatched: 16. CDR3 residues: CASSPLPAQGARSYEQYF. For the CDR3, the DNA is TGCGCCAGCAGCCCCCTGCCTGCCCAGGGGGCGAGGTCCTACGAGCAGTACTTC.